These 26 T cell receptor beta chains were sequenced from one sample in a study of technical replicates of blood from a handful of donors. Only in-frame clones appear in the TCRdb table, and some are missing; sequencing was by immunoSEQ multiplex PCR. Of about 75,000 clones detected, about 97% appear once; the ten largest clones hold approximately 0.2%. The specimen was T cells isolated from PBMCs. These receptors came from a human donor in good health.

V gene TRBV28 combines with J gene TRBJ1-1; TRBD1 might be the D (6 bases). This CDR3 is built from 12 residues. Per the germline V gene, CDR1 is MDHEN and CDR2 is SYDVKM. The V and J ends lost 5 bases and 11 bases respectively, with 15 bases between them. The CDR3 here is CASSEGNRVAFF. The CDR3 DNA sequence: TGTGCCAGCAGTGAGGGGAACAGGGTGGCTTTCTTT.

The chain has TRBV5-1 and TRBJ2-1; 9 bases agree with TRBD1. The CDR3 totals 16 residues. Germline CDR1 reads SGHRS; CDR2 reads YFSETQ. V was clipped by 1 base and J by 0 bases; unmatched bases: 2. CDR3 in amino acids: CASSLLTGGSYNEQFF. The DNA for the CDR3 is TGCGCCAGCAGCTTGCTGACAGGGGGCTCCTACAATGAGCAGTTCTTC. Full variable domain (remainder filled in from reference TRBV5-1 and TRBJ2-1): KAGVTQTPRYLIKTRGQQVTLSCSPISGHRSVSWYQQTPGQGLQFLFEYFSETQRNKGNFPGRFSGRQFSNSRSEMNVSTLELGDSALYLCASSLLTGGSYNEQFFGPGTRLTVL.

In DNA, the CDR3 is TGTGCCAGCAGCCACCGAACCACAGCCTTATCGTATGAGCAGTTCTTC. This translates into CASSHRTTALSYEQFF. This sequence joins TRBV14 and TRBJ2-1, with D hard to call. Trimming took off 3 bases at V and 8 bases at J, with 20 bases between the two ends. In germline, CDR1 is SGHDN, CDR2 FVKESK. This CDR3 is built from 16 residues.

In this sample, this clone turned up once. The chain is built from TRBV19 and TRBJ2-7, with 8 bases aligning to TRBD2. V lost 9 bases and J lost 4; bases outside the gene matches: 2. The CDR3 sequence is 11 residues long. CDR1 is LNHDA, CDR2 SQIVND, per germline (reference sequence). The CDR3 spells CASGRAYEQYF. CDR3 nucleotide sequence: TGTGCCAGCGGGAGGGCGTACGAGCAGTACTTC. Looking up the rest from reference TRBV19 and TRBJ2-7 gives the full variable domain: DGGITQSPKYLFRKEGQNVTLSCEQNLNHDAMYWYRQDPGQGLRLIYYSQIVNDFQKGDIAEGYSVSREKKESFPLTVTSAQKNPTAFYLCASGRAYEQYFGPGTRLTVT.

J is TRBJ1-2 and V is TRBV7-9; 7 positions match TRBD1. The V gene end was trimmed by 7 bases and the J gene end by 2 bases; junction bases not matched to a gene: 16. Germline loops: CDR1 SEHNR, CDR2 FQNEAQ (reference sequence). The CDR3 has 17 residues. The CDR3 is CASTAPRTGLTNYGYTF. CDR3 in DNA: TGTGCCAGCACCGCCCCTCGGACAGGCCTGACGAACTATGGCTACACCTTC.

The rearrangement links TRBV6-1 to TRBJ2-2; no clear D gene. The CDR3 runs to 14 residues. The V gene's germline CDR1 is MNHNS and CDR2 SASEGT. V gave up 4 bases and J gave up 4 bases, with 10 bases separating them. CDR3 protein: CASSARAATGELFF. In DNA, the CDR3 is TGTGCCAGCAGTGCCCGCGCCGCCACCGGGGAGCTGTTTTTT.

This chain connects TRBV7-3 to TRBJ1-1; no firm D call. Looked up from germline, CDR1 is SGHTA and CDR2 is FQGTGA. This CDR3 spans 14 amino acids. Trimming removed 0 bases at V and 6 bases at J, with 11 bases between. The CDR3 loop is CASSLTLAPAEAFF. The CDR3 DNA is TGTGCCAGCAGCTTAACGCTAGCCCCGGCTGAAGCTTTCTTT. The full variable domain, rest sourced from reference TRBV7-3 and TRBJ1-1, is GAGVSQTPSNKVTEKGKYVELRCDPISGHTALYWYRQSLGQGPEFLIYFQGTGAADDSGLPNDRFFAVRPEGSVSTLKIQRTERGDSAVYLCASSLTLAPAEAFFGQGTRLTVV.

CDR3 sequence: CASSFSGRETQYF. The CDR3 bases are TGTGCCAGCAGCTTTTCGGGGAGAGAGACCCAGTACTTC. V is TRBV7-9 and J is TRBJ2-5, with D possibly being TRBD2 (5 bases). Deletions cut 3 bases from V and 4 bases from J, with 9 bases between. CDR3 length: 13 residues. Germline values: CDR1 SEHNR, CDR2 FQNEAQ (reference sequence).

The chain uses TRBV6-1 and TRBJ2-3, with TRBD2 as a possible D gene (6 bases). The length of the CDR3 is 12 residues. Germline-derived CDR1 and CDR2 are MNHNS and SASEGT. V was clipped by 7 bases and J by 11 bases, with 16 bases between them. CDR3 amino acids: CASTLDRGGQYF. The CDR3, as DNA: TGTGCCAGCACCCTGGACCGGGGAGGGCAGTATTTT.

This clone was detected once. The rearrangement links TRBV28 to TRBJ2-4; possibly TRBD2 for D (6 bases). Per the germline V gene, CDR1 is MDHEN and CDR2 is SYDVKM. This CDR3 has 19 amino acids. V was clipped by 3 bases and J by 3 bases, with 24 bases between them. The CDR3 spells CASSFLKLGRRGDKNIQYF. DNA of the CDR3: TGTGCCAGCAGTTTTTTGAAATTGGGGAGGAGGGGTGACAAAAACATTCAGTACTTC.

The gene calls are TRBV27 and TRBJ1-1, with 9 nucleotides matching TRBD1. This CDR3 comprises 14 residues. The junction had 9 bases not matched to a gene; V was cut back by 2 bases and J by 11 bases. Germline assignment: CDR1 MNHEY and CDR2 SMNVEV (reference sequence). The CDR3 spells CASSLIPGQGGAFF. The CDR3 DNA reads TGTGCCAGCAGTTTAATCCCGGGACAGGGTGGGGCTTTCTTT.

The V call is TRBV2, the J call TRBJ2-1, with 9 positions matching TRBD1. Germline lookup yields CDR1 SNHLY and CDR2 FYNNEI. V lost 11 bases to trimming and J lost 2 bases; unmatched junction nucleotides: 4. The CDR3 covers 13 residues. The CDR3 nucleotides read TGTGCCGGACAGGGGTACCCCTACAATGAGCAGTTCTTC. It codes for CAGQGYPYNEQFF.

The genes are TRBV21-1 and TRBJ1-2. TRBV21-1 represents a pseudogene. The CDR3 loop spans 10 amino acids. CDR3 DNA sequence: TGTGCCAGCAGCCCCGCGGGCTACACCTTC. Translated: CASSPAGYTF.

The chain uses TRBV10-1 and TRBJ2-2; tentatively, D is TRBD2 (5 bases). The length of the CDR3 is 15 residues. Deletions cut 3 bases from V and 6 bases from J, with 14 bases between. Germline CDR1 reads WNHNN; CDR2 reads SYGVQD (reference sequence). The CDR3 here is CASSESWEKSGELFF. CDR3 sequence (DNA): TGCGCCAGCAGTGAATCGTGGGAGAAATCCGGGGAGCTGTTTTTT.

The chain is built from TRBV27 and TRBJ2-7, with 8 nucleotides matching TRBD1. The CDR3 contains 15 residues. Germline V CDR1 and CDR2: MNHEY, SMNVEV (reference sequence). The J segment lost 1 base and the V segment lost 6 bases, leaving 8 bases of the junction unmatched. The CDR3 reads CASSAFRDRSYEQYF. CDR3 nucleotide sequence: TGTGCCAGCAGCGCCTTCCGGGACAGGTCCTACGAGCAGTACTTC.

The V and J genes are TRBV10-2 and TRBJ1-5; D is uncertain. The CDR3 has 14 amino acids. In germline, CDR1 is WSHSY, CDR2 SAAADI. Trimming cost V 5 bases and J 3 bases, with 11 bases left between them. The DNA for the CDR3 is TGCGCCAGCAGTACACAGAGCCCCAATCAGCCCCAGCATTTT. Its translation: CASSTQSPNQPQHF.

The chain uses TRBV4-1 and TRBJ2-1; TRBD1 matches at 10 bases. After removal of 8 bases from V and 6 bases from J, the junction contained 10 bases not matched to a gene. This CDR3 comprises 15 residues. Germline V gene data show CDR1 as MGHRA and CDR2 as YSYEKL. The CDR3 loop is CASETGQGLFNEQFF. CDR3 DNA sequence: TGCGCCAGCGAAACGGGACAGGGGCTCTTCAATGAGCAGTTCTTC.

The genes are TRBV6-6 and TRBJ2-5; D remains unclear. Trimming shortened V by 2 bases and J by 5 bases, and 9 bases separated the two germline ends. CDR1 MNHNY and CDR2 SVGAGI come from the germline V gene (reference sequence). The CDR3 covers 13 residues. The CDR3 is CASSYRLYETQYF. For the CDR3, the DNA is TGTGCCAGCAGTTACCGACTTTATGAGACCCAGTACTTC.

J is TRBJ2-4 and V is TRBV15, with D possibly TRBD2 on 5 matching bases. CDR3 length equals 16 residues. Germline V gene sequence: CDR1 LNHNV, CDR2 YYDKDF (reference sequence). V was pared by 8 bases and J by 0 bases, with 17 bases between. The CDR3 protein is CATSGFGLLAKNIQYF. In DNA, the CDR3 is TGTGCCACCTCGGGGTTCGGGCTCCTAGCCAAAAACATTCAGTACTTC.

Here the CDR3 reads CSAGGQGRTGELFF. In nucleotides, the CDR3 is TGCAGCGCCGGTGGACAGGGTCGAACCGGGGAGCTGTTTTTT. The chain couples TRBV29-1 to TRBJ2-2, with 8 positions matching TRBD1. The CDR3 covers 14 residues. With V trimmed by 7 bases and J by 5 bases, 9 bases remained unmatched. Per the germline V gene, CDR1 is SQVTM and CDR2 is ANQGSEA.

This chain connects TRBV5-4 to TRBJ1-2, with 7 positions matching TRBD1. Per the germline V gene, CDR1 is SGHNT and CDR2 is YYREEE (reference sequence). The ends lost 3 bases at V and 4 bases at J; junction bases unmatched: 6. The CDR3 extends over 14 amino acids. This CDR3 reads CASSWAGQIYGYTF. CDR3 nucleotide sequence: TGTGCCAGCAGCTGGGCGGGACAGATCTATGGCTACACCTTC.

This chain links TRBV6-4 with TRBJ2-1, with 14 bases that match TRBD2. V trimming: 2 bases; J trimming: 7 bases; junction bases outside the gene matches: 4. Germline lookup yields CDR1 MRHNA and CDR2 SNTAGT. The CDR3 is 16 amino acids. The CDR3 sequence is CASSDGGTSGSNEQFF. Here the CDR3 DNA reads TGTGCCAGCAGTGACGGGGGGACTAGCGGGAGTAATGAGCAGTTCTTC.

The chain employs TRBV6-4 and TRBJ2-2; maybe TRBD1 (6 bases). V was shortened by 2 bases and J by 7 bases, with 8 bases between the two germline ends. The CDR3 length is 13 residues. Germline assignment: CDR1 MRHNA and CDR2 SNTAGT. In DNA form, the CDR3 reads TGTGCCAGCAGTGACGAGGGGGTCGGGGAGCTGTTTTTT. Its protein is CASSDEGVGELFF.

This rearrangement joins TRBV11-3 to TRBJ1-2; D not resolved. Trimming removed 5 bases from V and 8 bases from J, with 12 bases in between. The CDR3 is 12 residues long. Germline V lookup: CDR1 SGHNT, CDR2 YENEEA. Here the CDR3 reads CASSRGDEGYTF. Here the CDR3 DNA reads TGTGCCAGCAGCCGCGGGGATGAGGGCTACACCTTC.

This chain's CDR3 is CASSWGQGTVRTQYF. CDR3 bases: TGTGCCAGCAGTTGGGGACAGGGGACCGTTAGGACCCAGTACTTC. The chain carries TRBV27 and TRBJ2-5; 10 nucleotides line up with TRBD1. Unmatched junction bases numbered 9, after V lost 4 bases and J lost 7 bases. From germline, CDR1 is MNHEY and CDR2 SMNVEV (reference sequence). The CDR3 is 15 amino acids.

V gene TRBV10-3 combines with J gene TRBJ2-7; 9 bases line up with TRBD2. This CDR3 is 15 amino acids long. Germline assignment: CDR1 ENHRY and CDR2 SYGVKD. Trimming removed 5 bases from V and 3 bases from J; junction bases left unmatched: 8. The DNA for the CDR3 is TGTGCCATCAGTCTTCAACCTAGCGGGGACTACGAGCAGTACTTC. Translated, it gives CAISLQPSGDYEQYF.